This TCR beta chain is drawn from a study of T cell responses to AZD1222 COVID-19 vaccine. Concerning this clone: Its antigen is not known.

Study conclusions and caveats: Mostly white British, mostly female donors; authors suggested clonal diversity may be underestimated. Only after the peak T cell response were repertoires sampled.

The CDR3 totals 17 residues. Germline V CDR1 and CDR2: SNHLY, FYNNEI. V was pared by 3 bases and J by 0 bases, with 9 bases of the junction left unmatched. Here immunoSEQ multiplex PCR was the method, and the copy in TCRdb shows in-frame clones only, minus some. The table lists about 150,000 clones, about 90% of them singletons. Sequencing used peripheral blood, obtained 28 days after the second AZD1222 dose. This TCR was recovered from an adult who received the AZD1222 COVID-19 vaccine. V is TRBV2 and J is TRBJ1-2, with 8 bases matching TRBD1. The CDR3 nucleotides are TGTGCCAGCAGTGAGGGGGGGACAGGCCTATCTAACTATGGCTACACCTTC. Protein product: CASSEGGTGLSNYGYTF.